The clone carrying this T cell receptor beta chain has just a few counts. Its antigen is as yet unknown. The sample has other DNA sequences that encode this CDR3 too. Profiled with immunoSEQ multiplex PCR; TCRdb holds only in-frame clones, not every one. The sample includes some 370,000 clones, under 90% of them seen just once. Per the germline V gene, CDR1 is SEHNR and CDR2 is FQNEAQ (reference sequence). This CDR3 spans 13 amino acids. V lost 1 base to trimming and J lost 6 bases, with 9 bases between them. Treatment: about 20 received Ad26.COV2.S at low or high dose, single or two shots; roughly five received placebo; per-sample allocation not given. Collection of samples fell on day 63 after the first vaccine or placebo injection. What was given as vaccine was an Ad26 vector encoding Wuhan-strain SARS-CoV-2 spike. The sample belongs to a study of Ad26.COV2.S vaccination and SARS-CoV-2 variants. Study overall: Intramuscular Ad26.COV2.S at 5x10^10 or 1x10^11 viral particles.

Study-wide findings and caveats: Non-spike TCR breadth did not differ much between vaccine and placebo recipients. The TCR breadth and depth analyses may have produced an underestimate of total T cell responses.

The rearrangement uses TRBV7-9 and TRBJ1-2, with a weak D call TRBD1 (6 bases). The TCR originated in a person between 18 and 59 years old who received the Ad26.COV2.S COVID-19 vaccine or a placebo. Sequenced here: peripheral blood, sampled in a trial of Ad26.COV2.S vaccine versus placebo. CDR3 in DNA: TGTGCCAGCAGCTTAGTTGGGACACATGGCTACACCTTC. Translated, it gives CASSLVGTHGYTF.